This entry is about one TCR beta chain. Its specificity is not known. Total RNA amounting to 3,500 to 4,500 ng went into each TCR library. With about 17 and 10 cycles respectively, two nested PCRs were carried out on TCRalpha and TCRbeta cDNA. TCRdb reanalyzed the 5' RACE reads, giving one entry per CDR3 protein sequence and no DNA. The ten most abundant clones cover under 3% of a sample with approximately 400,000 distinct CDR3 sequences. With no T cell sorting beforehand, total RNA was isolated from whole blood. This entry belongs to a study of monozygotic twins with inflammatory bowel disease. CDR3 length: 11 amino acids. Per germline, CDR1 LGHDT and CDR2 YNNKEL (reference sequence). Overall study findings and caveats: Compared with healthy co-twins, IBD patients showed reduced TCRbeta repertoire diversity by inverse Simpson.

The chain is built from TRBV3-1 and TRBJ2-1. This sequence originates from a human donor with ulcerative colitis or Crohn's disease, or a healthy co-twin of an affected twin (not recorded which). Sequenced: blood. The CDR3 reads CASSQADEQFF.